This TCR beta chain was captured by sequencing in a study of T-cell memory formation after mild COVID-19. Study at large: Clusters were largely donor specific.

5'RACE with constant-segment primers built TCRalpha and TCRbeta cDNA libraries with UMIs. One entry per CDR3 protein, called by TCRdb with MiXCR from the 5' RACE reads. Altogether over 500,000 distinct CDR3 sequences are present, roughly 17% being singletons, with the ten largest covering around 7.8%. V lost 5 bases and J 0 bases, leaving 12 bases between the germline ends. In germline, CDR1 is KGHDR, CDR2 SFDVKD. The CDR3 contains 15 residues. As to this clonotype: What it recognizes is unknown.

Findings of the study overall: The second-wave clones peaking on day 37 were not confirmed as SARS-CoV-2-specific.

The rearrangement uses TRBV24-1 and TRBJ1-1, with a tentative D call TRBD1 (5 bases). Sequenced input: PBMCs or a T cell subset sorted from them (not recorded which). This TCR came from an adult woman who had mild COVID-19 (a few samples of this study predate the infection). Cell type and time point are not known. DNA of the CDR3: TGTGCCACCAGTGCCGATCGGGGCATGAACACTGAAGCTTTCTTT. It codes for CATSADRGMNTEAFF.